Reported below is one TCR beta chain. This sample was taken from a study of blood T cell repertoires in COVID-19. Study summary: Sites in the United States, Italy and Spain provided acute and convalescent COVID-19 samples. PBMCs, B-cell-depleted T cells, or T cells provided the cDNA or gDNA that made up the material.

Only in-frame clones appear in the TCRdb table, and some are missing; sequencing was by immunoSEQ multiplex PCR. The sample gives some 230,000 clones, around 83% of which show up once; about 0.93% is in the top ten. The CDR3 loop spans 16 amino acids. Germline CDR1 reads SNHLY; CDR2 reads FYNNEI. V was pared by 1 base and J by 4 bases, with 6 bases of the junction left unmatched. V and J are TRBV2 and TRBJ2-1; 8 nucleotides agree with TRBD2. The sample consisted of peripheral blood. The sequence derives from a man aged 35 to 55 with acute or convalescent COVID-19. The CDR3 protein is CASSEESSGGYNEQFF. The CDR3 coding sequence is TGTGCCAGCAGTGAAGAATCCAGCGGGGGATACAATGAGCAGTTCTTC.